The clone carrying this TCR beta chain showed up just a few times. The sample comes from a study of blood T cell repertoires in COVID-19. Across the study: Some COVID-19 samples were acute and others convalescent; all came from the United States, Italy and Spain. Nucleic acid was either cDNA or gDNA, and it came from T cells, B-cell-depleted T cells, or PBMCs.

In the original processing: Nucleated cell counts were estimated from reference gene primer amplification. Produced via immunoSEQ multiplex PCR; TCRdb's table is partial and in-frame only. V and J calls plus clone size are reproduced from that table; the DNA served to infer D and trimming. Seen here are under 65,000 clones, about 79% observed once, and the top ten hold roughly 6%. The junction had 5 bases not matched to a gene; V was cut back by 9 bases and J by 4 bases. The CDR3 spans 13 residues. Looked up from germline, CDR1 is LNHDA and CDR2 is SQIVND (reference sequence). The genes are TRBV19 and TRBJ1-2, with 10 bases fitting TRBD1. The source is a woman aged 55-70 years with acute or convalescent COVID-19. The sequencing sample was made of peripheral blood. CDR3 sequence reads: CASNRDRGYGYTF. The CDR3 DNA follows: TGTGCCAGCAACCGGGACAGGGGCTATGGCTACACCTTC.